The present T cell receptor (beta chain) was sequenced within a study of regulatory T cells in long-lasting Graves disease. Described time point: newly diagnosed GD, antithyroid drugs for less than 3 months. Isolated PBMC RNA provided the starting material for the TCR library. Researchers made TCR beta libraries by using iRepertoire HTBI primers and running Arm-PCR on CDR3 regions. TCRdb ran MiXCR on the multiplex PCR reads and lists one entry per CDR3 protein. The data hold about 450,000 distinct CDR3 sequences, with about 15% observed a single time. The data were also submitted as part of a second study, on T cells in Graves' hyperthyroidism and ophthalmopathy. This second report adds: The study enrolled patients aged 18 to 65 with newly diagnosed hyperthyroidism of under 2 months' duration.

The receptor was derived from a woman aged 45-60 years with Graves disease. Specimen: peripheral blood mononuclear cells (PBMCs), collected at new diagnosis, from a patient treated with antithyroid drugs.

Here the CDR3 reads CATRAGTGHEQYF. The CDR3 DNA reads TGTGCCACCAGGGCTGGGACAGGACACGAGCAGTACTTC. V gene TRBV24-1 combines with J gene TRBJ2-7; 8 bases map to TRBD1. The CDR3 runs to 13 residues. CDR1 is KGHDR, CDR2 SFDVKD, per germline. Trimming cost V 7 bases and J 5 bases; bases outside gene matches: 6.